The 21 T cell receptor beta chains below all came from one sample that was sequenced in a study of blood T cell repertoires in COVID-19. The data were produced by immunoSEQ multiplex PCR, yet TCRdb's version contains in-frame clones alone and is incomplete. The sample contains roughly 300,000 clones, about four fifths of which appear only once. The material sequenced was peripheral blood. The receptors shown here come from a woman aged 50 to 60 who had recovered from COVID-19.

The rearrangement joins TRBV5-4 to TRBJ1-2; 11 bases align to TRBD1. J was trimmed by 2 bases and V by 4 bases; bases with no gene match: 10. Looked up from germline, CDR1 is SGHNT and CDR2 is YYREEE (reference sequence). The CDR3 sequence is 17 residues long. This CDR3 is CASSPGQGAAINYGYTF. Written as DNA, the CDR3 is TGTGCCAGCAGCCCAGGACAGGGGGCGGCGATCAACTATGGCTACACCTTC.

The chain is built from TRBV7-9 and TRBJ2-7, with no clear D. V gave up 2 bases and J gave up 4 bases, with 6 bases separating them. Germline CDR1 is SEHNR and CDR2 is FQNEAQ (reference sequence). There are 12 residues in the CDR3. CDR3 in amino acids: CASSLTSYEQYF. DNA for the CDR3: TGTGCCAGCAGCTTAACGAGTTACGAGCAGTACTTC.

V gene TRBV27 combines with J gene TRBJ1-4; D remains ambiguous. Trimming cost V 3 bases and J 4 bases, with 6 bases left between them. Germline V gives CDR1 MNHEY, CDR2 SMNVEV (reference sequence). The CDR3 sequence is 13 residues long. The CDR3 DNA reads TGTGCCAGCAGTTTTTCGGGTAATGAAAAACTGTTTTTT. Encoded protein: CASSFSGNEKLFF.

The chain links TRBV28 to TRBJ2-1, with TRBD1 identical over 7 bases. The V and J ends lost 5 bases and 12 bases, in that order; junction bases with no gene match: 4. The length of the CDR3 is 11 residues. In germline, CDR1 is MDHEN, CDR2 SYDVKM. Here the CDR3 DNA reads TGTGCCAGCAGTGCCGACAGGGCGCAGTTCTTC. It translates to CASSADRAQFF.

This clone turned up a few times. The chain couples TRBV19 to TRBJ1-5, with D tentatively TRBD1 (5 bases). The CDR3 runs to 15 residues. Germline V gives CDR1 LNHDA, CDR2 SQIVND (reference sequence). The V and J ends lost 6 bases and 9 bases respectively, with 21 bases between them. This chain's CDR3 is CASSQPGDRRGPQHF. CDR3 DNA: TGTGCCAGTAGCCAGCCTGGGGACCGGAGGGGGCCCCAGCATTTT.

The chain uses TRBV19 and TRBJ2-2; TRBD1 is a possible D gene (6 bases). V shed 6 bases and J shed 3 bases, with 20 bases lying between them. CDR3 length equals 17 residues. Germline CDR1 is LNHDA and CDR2 is SQIVND (reference sequence). CDR3 nucleotide sequence: TGTGCCAGTAGAACCGACCCTGGCGCAGGGGACACCGGGGAGCTGTTTTTT. Encoded protein: CASRTDPGAGDTGELFF.

CDR3 amino acids: CASSYTGSSTEAFF. The CDR3 nucleotides are TGTGCCAGCAGCTATACAGGGTCTAGCACTGAAGCTTTCTTT. V usage is TRBV7-9 and J usage is TRBJ1-1, with D possibly matching TRBD1 (6 bases). CDR3 length: 14 amino acids. Between the trimmed V and J ends, which lost 4 bases and 4 bases, there was a span of 13 bases. CDR1 SEHNR and CDR2 FQNEAQ come from the germline V gene (reference sequence).

V usage is TRBV5-5 and J usage is TRBJ2-2, with D unclear. V was trimmed by 2 bases and J by 4 bases, leaving 9 bases between them. The germline V gene encodes CDR1 SGHKS and CDR2 YYEKEE (reference sequence). The CDR3 spans 14 residues. As DNA, the CDR3 is TGTGCCAGCAGCTTTGACTTATTCACCGGGGAGCTGTTTTTT. As protein: CASSFDLFTGELFF. Full variable domain (outside the CDR3, taken from reference TRBV5-5 and TRBJ2-2): DAGVTQSPTHLIKTRGQQVTLRCSPISGHKSVSWYQQVLGQGPQFIFQYYEKEERGRGNFPDRFSARQFPNYSSELNVNALLLGDSALYLCASSFDLFTGELFFGEGSRLTVL.

V usage is TRBV29-1 and J usage is TRBJ1-1; TRBD1 is a possible D gene (5 bases). From germline, CDR1 is SQVTM and CDR2 ANQGSEA. V lost 6 bases and J lost 1, with 12 bases in between. The CDR3 runs to 13 residues. The CDR3 sequence: CSVRTQGNTEAFF. DNA for the CDR3: TGCAGCGTAAGAACGCAGGGGAACACTGAAGCTTTCTTT.

This chain uses TRBV12-3 or TRBV12-4 with TRBJ1-2; D not certain. Trimming stripped 3 bases from V and 6 bases from J, with 8 bases between. This CDR3 region has 12 residues. The CDR3 here is CASSFVGNGYTF. Here the CDR3 DNA reads TGTGCCAGCAGTTTCGTTGGCAATGGCTACACCTTC.

The chain uses TRBV3-1 (or the pseudogene TRBV3-2) and TRBJ2-4; D remains ambiguous. Germline-derived CDR1 and CDR2 are LGHDT and YNNKEL (reference sequence). Trimming removed 0 bases at V and 8 bases at J, with 14 bases between. The CDR3 contains 15 residues. The CDR3 here is CASSQEDGQSYIQYF. CDR3 DNA: TGTGCCAGCAGCCAAGAAGATGGGCAAAGTTACATTCAGTACTTC.

This clone is a singleton in its sample. The chain employs TRBV25-1 and TRBJ2-3; 9 bases fit TRBD2. The V gene's germline CDR1 is MGHDK and CDR2 SYGVNS. Trimming at V came to 4 bases and at J to 3 bases, leaving 8 bases not matched to a gene. The CDR3 has 16 amino acids. Here the CDR3 reads CASSGLTSGRTDTQYF. The CDR3 DNA follows: TGTGCCAGCAGTGGTTTAACTAGCGGGCGTACAGATACGCAGTATTTT.

This clone turned up a few times. The gene calls are TRBV3-1 (or the pseudogene TRBV3-2) and TRBJ2-1, with a possible D match to TRBD1 (5 bases). V was shortened by 4 bases and J by 13 bases, with 17 bases between the two germline ends. The CDR3 sequence is 13 residues long. CDR1 is LGHDT and CDR2 is YNNKEL in the germline V gene (reference sequence). Here the CDR3 reads CASSPSLGVVQFF. In DNA, the CDR3 is TGTGCCAGCAGCCCGTCCTTAGGGGTAGTCCAGTTCTTC.

The chain uses TRBV4-3 and TRBJ2-3; D perhaps matches TRBD1 (6 bases). V was pared by 3 bases and J by 5 bases, with 12 bases between. The CDR3 runs to 14 residues. Germline loops: CDR1 LGHNA, CDR2 YSLEER. CDR3 loop: CASSQAGVRDTQYF. In nucleotides, the CDR3 is TGCGCCAGCAGCCAGGCAGGGGTGCGAGATACGCAGTATTTT.

The chain carries TRBV11-1 and TRBJ2-5; no reliable D call. V was trimmed by 5 bases and J by 2 bases, leaving 9 bases between them. In germline, CDR1 is SGHAT, CDR2 FQDESV (reference sequence). CDR3 length: 13 amino acids. CDR3 coding DNA: TGTGCCAGCAGCCCAGGATTACAAGAGACCCAGTACTTC. Translated, it gives CASSPGLQETQYF. Complete variable domain (other parts from reference TRBV11-1 and TRBJ2-5): EAEVAQSPRYKITEKSQAVAFWCDPISGHATLYWYRQILGQGPELLVQFQDESVVDDSQLPKDRFSAERLKGVDSTLKIQPAELGDSAMYLCASSPGLQETQYFGPGTRLLVL.

This rearrangement joins TRBV18 to TRBJ2-1; TRBD2 aligns across 7 bases. The V gene's germline CDR1 is KGHSH and CDR2 LQKENI. V was clipped by 1 base and J by 9 bases; unmatched bases: 6. The CDR3 spans 14 residues. The CDR3 bases are TGTGCCAGCTCACCACTGGCGGGAGTTGTTGAGCAGTTCTTC. It translates to CASSPLAGVVEQFF.

The chain combines TRBV27 with TRBJ1-6, with 7 bases lining up with TRBD1. Trimming took 8 bases from V and 5 from J; bases not matched to a gene: 12. The germline V gene has CDR1 MNHEY and CDR2 SMNVEV (reference sequence). CDR3 length: 16 residues. CDR3 sequence reads: CASRTQGGFDNSPLHF. CDR3 DNA sequence: TGTGCCAGCCGCACCCAGGGGGGTTTTGATAATTCACCCCTCCACTTT.

The chain joins TRBV4-3 to TRBJ2-5; 9 bases are a match to TRBD2. The CDR3 sequence is 15 residues long. Germline assignment: CDR1 LGHNA and CDR2 YSLEER. The V gene end was trimmed by 1 base and the J gene end by 7 bases; junction bases not matched to a gene: 7. The CDR3 coding sequence is TGCGCCAGCAGCCAAGGACTAGCGGACTTGCGGACCCAGTACTTC. Its translation: CASSQGLADLRTQYF.

This clone was counted between two and nine times. The chain is built from TRBV11-3 and TRBJ2-1; TRBD2 matches at 8 bases. J gave up 7 bases and V 1 base, and 9 bases lay outside the gene matches. The V gene's germline CDR1 is SGHNT and CDR2 YENEEA. The CDR3 is 16 residues long. CDR3 nucleotide sequence: TGTGCCAGCAGCTTAGGCGGGACTAGAAGCGGGAATGAGCAGTTCTTC. Its protein is CASSLGGTRSGNEQFF.

The chain has TRBV6-6 and TRBJ1-3, with unresolved D. The germline V gene has CDR1 MNHNY and CDR2 SVGAGI (reference sequence). This CDR3 has 15 amino acids. Trimming pared 4 bases from V and 0 bases from J, leaving 10 bases between. CDR3 loop: CASSSATASGNTIYF. CDR3 nucleotides: TGTGCCAGCAGTTCAGCGACGGCCTCTGGAAACACCATATATTTT.

This clone was found a few times. This sequence joins TRBV30 and TRBJ2-5; D is undetermined. From germline, CDR1 is GTSNPN and CDR2 SVGIG (reference sequence). V lost 1 base and J lost 7, with 16 bases in between. The CDR3 runs to 14 residues. The chain's CDR3 is CAWSGKETGTTQYF. As DNA, the CDR3 is TGTGCCTGGAGTGGGAAGGAGACCGGAACGACCCAGTACTTC.